Listed below are T cell receptor beta chains from one sample, sequenced in a study of regulatory T cells in long-lasting Graves disease. One entry per CDR3 protein results from TCRdb running MiXCR on the multiplex PCR reads. This table has 400,000 or so distinct CDR3 sequences, less than 25% appearing once. Specimen: peripheral blood mononuclear cells (PBMCs), collected when the disease was refractory, from a patient treated with antithyroid drugs. Receptor source: a female donor with Graves disease. Both conserved end residues are part of each CDR3. Fields, in order: CDR3 length, V gene, CDR3 protein.

16	TRBV6-1	CASSPSRGIGYNEQFF
14	TRBV5-1	CASSFPSGSGEQYF
16	TRBV6-5	CASSYSRRGINQPQHF
15	TRBV28	CASSLRGGGYTEAFF
14	TRBV6-1	CASSEGPTHNEQFF
17	TRBV19	CASSISLAEAPTGELFF
15	TRBV6-1	CASTIPGAVSYGYTF
14	TRBV11-2	CASSPSRGYNEQFF
14	TRBV5-1	CASSPGQAMGGYTF
14	TRBV11-2	CASSLSRPGTEAFF
14	TRBV27	CASSERGPQLGYTF
14	TRBV6-9	CASGSGRGQETQYF
17	TRBV9	CAGSVGSLYTGEETQYF
15	TRBV6-5	CASSWHRGRDGELFF
12	TRBV2	CASSDRWNELFF
13	TRBV30	CAWSRVFSYEQYF
14	TRBV11-1	CASRLLSNTGELFF
16	TRBV2	CASKIEGTSEVGTIYF
14	TRBV6-1	CASSPRDRDYGYTF
15	TRBV20-1	CSATSVWGGGTEAFF
12	TRBV12-3/TRBV12-4	CASSRLVETQYF
14	TRBV29-1	CSVYVRGYPYEQYF
16	TRBV4-3	CASSQEAWGPGEKLFF
17	TRBV18	CASSPRTSTGFLSEAFF
12	TRBV2	CASRENGPAQYF
13	TRBV7-2	CASSFSDSNEQYF
16	TRBV30	CAWSVGVAGAQETQYF
15	TRBV18	CASSPPTGPNTEAFF
13	TRBV27	CASMSHIGYEQYF
14	TRBV11-2	CASSKLAPPDTQYF
15	TRBV2	CASSIGAPIANEQFF
12	TRBV12-3/TRBV12-4	CASSFSRTPLHF
13	TRBV19	CASSLQPGNTIYF
14	TRBV6-1	CASSGTGENSPLHF
14	TRBV5-6	CASTVAGRSMEQYF
14	TRBV20-1	CSASVQIQTETQYF
15	TRBV20-1	CSAQRTFRAKNIQYF
18	TRBV28	CASSWATKHDRINQPQHF
14	TRBV28	CASSPPGQGARAFF
14	TRBV5-1	CASSLGTGASEQFF
16	TRBV7-2	CASSTPDTAIQETQYF
12	TRBV28	CASRPDNSPLHF
15	TRBV6-4	CASSEEAGLTGELFF
13	TRBV10-2	CASSESGRNIQYF
13	TRBV19	CASSPGTGVEAFF
14	TRBV13	CASSPDMDNSPLHF